Reported below is one T cell receptor (beta chain). Its cognate antigen is unknown. These data originate in a study of OX40 agonist ivuxolimab in advanced cancers. Background on the study: Patient treatment consisted of intravenous ivuxolimab administration every 2 weeks at 0.01 to 10 mg/kg. Of mixed ages from about 20 to 80 and averaging around 60 years, the group was over 80% male. People who had prior anti-PD-1, anti-PD-L1 or anti-CTLA-4 therapy could take part, and around 39% had some.

Repertoires were generated with immunoSEQ multiplex PCR, while TCRdb's copy carries only in-frame clones and drops some. This sample has 98,000 or so clones, with 80% to 90% found just once. Findings and limits, study-wide: Both blood CD4+ and CD8+ T cells showed clonal growth by week 6 at 0.1 to 3.0 mg/kg.

Per germline, CDR1 GTSNPN and CDR2 SVGIG (reference sequence). Deletions cut 3 bases from V and 10 bases from J, with 18 bases between. This CDR3 contains 13 residues. The V call is TRBV30, the J call TRBJ1-2, with TRBD1 as a possible D gene (5 bases). The clonotype comes from an adult with an advanced solid tumor such as melanoma, head and neck, liver or kidney cancer. Sequences were derived from CD4+ or CD8+ T cells sorted from blood, sampled in a trial of the OX40 agonist ivuxolimab. CDR3 amino acids: CAWRTEPGGNYTF. The CDR3 DNA is TGTGCCTGGAGAACTGAACCCGGGGGGAACTACACCTTC.